These T cell receptor beta chains were read from a single sample in a study of blood T cell repertoires in COVID-19. TCRdb's table, derived via immunoSEQ multiplex PCR, lists solely in-frame clones and lacks some. Among 150,000 or so clones listed, 82% were seen once. The sequenced sample was peripheral blood. Receptors originate from a human donor with acute or convalescent COVID-19. The donor label of this sample is uncertain. The CDR3 runs from the conserved cysteine through the conserved F or W.

>TRBV7-3|TRBJ1-1
CASSSSGVTEAFF
>TRBV18|TRBJ2-6
CASSPVGQGGSGANVLTF
>TRBV5-4|TRBJ2-1
CASSLKAGVDNEQFF
>TRBV7-9|TRBJ1-2
CASRGDSNGYTF
>TRBV12-3/TRBV12-4|TRBJ1-1
CASSPQQNTEAFF
>TRBV6-5|TRBJ1-2
CASRRGRNYGYTF
>TRBV18|TRBJ1-5
CASSSGLSNQPQHF
>TRBV18|TRBJ2-1
CASSPNTGALTNNEQFF
>TRBV30|TRBJ1-6
CAWSGGQGSSYNSPLHF
>TRBV9|TRBJ1-2
CASSPTGTDYGYTF
>TRBV3-1/TRBV3-2|TRBJ1-5
CASSPGNDQPQHF
>TRBV2|TRBJ1-5
CASSEQGYQPQHF
>TRBV18|TRBJ2-5
CASSPPGGIPQETQYF
>TRBV7-2|TRBJ1-1
CASSSDRGPFGTEAFF
>TRBV19|TRBJ1-2
CASSIDSNSFNGYTF
>TRBV30|TRBJ1-4
CAWRRRDRELEKLFF
>TRBV6-5|TRBJ1-3
CASSTGGGNTIYF
>TRBV7-2|TRBJ1-3
CASSYRQGAAGNTIYF
>TRBV2|TRBJ1-6
CASSVTDFNNSPLHF
>TRBV19|TRBJ1-5
CASSRDTGRVNQPQHF
>TRBV4-3|TRBJ2-2
CASSQEEGQGDGGELFF
>TRBV29-1|TRBJ1-2
CSVEARQGGSYGYTF
>TRBV19|TRBJ1-2
CASSTTGNYGYTF
>TRBV7-2|TRBJ2-3
CASSPGWDSKYTQYF
>TRBV6-5|TRBJ1-1
CASKGGRAGGAEAFF
>TRBV15|TRBJ1-3
CATSTGQGVSSGNTIYF
>TRBV2|TRBJ2-1
CASKSTGWDEQFF
>TRBV6-5|TRBJ1-2
CASRGTGGNGYTF
>TRBV7-8|TRBJ1-1
CASSTRQGRGTEAFF
>TRBV5-6|TRBJ2-3
CASSLGRLGTQYF
>TRBV5-8|TRBJ1-2
CASSLNRQGPYTF
>TRBV6-5|TRBJ2-7
CASSYSSGTGIDEQYF
>TRBV11-2|TRBJ2-1
CASSTRGGGRNEQFF
>TRBV7-8|TRBJ1-1
CASSFGQGALNTEAFF
>TRBV12-3/TRBV12-4|TRBJ2-2
CASSSNTGELFF
>TRBV18|TRBJ1-6
CASSPHRLGGVGSPLHF
>TRBV12-3/TRBV12-4|TRBJ1-3
CASSRTGGNTIYF
>TRBV6-5|TRBJ1-1
CASRRTGNTEAFF
>TRBV6-5|TRBJ2-1
CASSLTSGGYNEQFF
>TRBV6-2/TRBV6-3|TRBJ1-2
CASSYSRQGRDYGYTF
>TRBV2|TRBJ1-3
CASSLTGLSGNTIYF
>TRBV19|TRBJ1-1
CASQGNTEAFF
>TRBV3-1/TRBV3-2|TRBJ2-5
CASSQGERRSETQYF
>TRBV6-8|TRBJ1-5
CASNPDRGQPQHF
>TRBV19|TRBJ1-6
CASSSPGDRVNSPLHF
>TRBV27|TRBJ2-1
CASSSMVGEWVGEQFF
>TRBV7-2|TRBJ1-2
CASSLFGTGGGGYTF
>TRBV14|TRBJ2-1
CASSQLKISNEQFF
>TRBV6-4|TRBJ1-2
CASSTGGPYGYTF
>TRBV11-2|TRBJ1-5
CASSGGTGEAGQPQHF
>TRBV5-1|TRBJ1-3
CASSPTGGSGNTIYF
>TRBV4-1|TRBJ2-3
CASSQAQGLRTDTQYF
>TRBV5-1|TRBJ2-3
CASSQYRVRGTDTQYF
>TRBV7-3|TRBJ1-1
CASSPGGSGTEAFF
>TRBV7-3|TRBJ2-5
CASSLSGYGETQYF